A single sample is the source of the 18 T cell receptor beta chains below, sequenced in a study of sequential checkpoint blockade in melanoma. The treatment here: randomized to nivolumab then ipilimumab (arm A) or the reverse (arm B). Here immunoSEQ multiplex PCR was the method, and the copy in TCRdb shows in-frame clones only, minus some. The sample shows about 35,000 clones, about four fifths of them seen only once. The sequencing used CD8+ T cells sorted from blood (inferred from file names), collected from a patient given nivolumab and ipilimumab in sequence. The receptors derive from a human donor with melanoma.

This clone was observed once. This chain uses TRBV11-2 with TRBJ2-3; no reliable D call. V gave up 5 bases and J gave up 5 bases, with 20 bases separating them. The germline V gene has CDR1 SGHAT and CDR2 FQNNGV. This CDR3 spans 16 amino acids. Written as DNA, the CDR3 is TGTGCCAGCAGCCCATCTCTCTCACGGGTAATAGATACGCAGTATTTT. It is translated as CASSPSLSRVIDTQYF.

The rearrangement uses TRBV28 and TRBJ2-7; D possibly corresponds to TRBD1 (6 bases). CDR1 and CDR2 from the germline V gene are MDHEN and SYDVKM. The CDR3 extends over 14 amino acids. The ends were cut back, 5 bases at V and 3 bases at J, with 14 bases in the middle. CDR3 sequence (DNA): TGTGCCAGCAGTCCGGTCGGACAGAACTACGAGCAGTACTTC. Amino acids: CASSPVGQNYEQYF.

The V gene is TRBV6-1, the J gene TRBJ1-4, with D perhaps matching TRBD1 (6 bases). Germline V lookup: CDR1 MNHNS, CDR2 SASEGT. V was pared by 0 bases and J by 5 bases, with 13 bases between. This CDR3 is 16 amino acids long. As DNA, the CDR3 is TGTGCCAGCAGTGAAGCGGGCTTGGGGGCGAATGAAAAACTGTTTTTT. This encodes CASSEAGLGANEKLFF.

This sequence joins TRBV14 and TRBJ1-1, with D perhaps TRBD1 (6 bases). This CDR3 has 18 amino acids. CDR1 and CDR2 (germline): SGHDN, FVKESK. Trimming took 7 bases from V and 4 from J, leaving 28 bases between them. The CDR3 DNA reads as TGTGCCAGCACCCCCTCTCAGGGGTATGTGTCTACGAGCACTGAAGCTTTCTTT. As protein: CASTPSQGYVSTSTEAFF.

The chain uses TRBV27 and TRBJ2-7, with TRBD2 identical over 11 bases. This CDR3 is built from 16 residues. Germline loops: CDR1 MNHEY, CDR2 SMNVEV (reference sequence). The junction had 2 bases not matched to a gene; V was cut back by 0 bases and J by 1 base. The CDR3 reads CASSLSPSGGSYEQYF. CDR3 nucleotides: TGTGCCAGCAGTTTATCGCCTAGCGGGGGGTCCTACGAGCAGTACTTC.

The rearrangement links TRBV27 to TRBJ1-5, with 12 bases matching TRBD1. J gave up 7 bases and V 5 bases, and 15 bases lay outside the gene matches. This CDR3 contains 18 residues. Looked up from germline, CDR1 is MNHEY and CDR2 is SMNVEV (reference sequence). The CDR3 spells CASSPTPRDRGRRQPQHF. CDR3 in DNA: TGTGCCAGCAGTCCGACCCCCCGGGACAGGGGGCGGAGGCAGCCCCAGCATTTT.

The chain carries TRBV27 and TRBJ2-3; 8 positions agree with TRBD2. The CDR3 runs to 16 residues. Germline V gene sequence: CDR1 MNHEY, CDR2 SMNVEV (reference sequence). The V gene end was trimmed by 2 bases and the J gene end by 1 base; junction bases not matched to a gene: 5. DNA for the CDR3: TGTGCCAGCAGTTTAGCCCCAGCGGGGGGCACAGATACGCAGTATTTT. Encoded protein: CASSLAPAGGTDTQYF.

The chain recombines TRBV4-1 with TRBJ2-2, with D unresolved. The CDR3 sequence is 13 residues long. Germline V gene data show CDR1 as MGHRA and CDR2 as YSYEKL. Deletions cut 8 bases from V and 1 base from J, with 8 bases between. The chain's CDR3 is CASEPGNTGELFF. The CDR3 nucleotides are TGCGCCAGCGAGCCGGGGAACACCGGGGAGCTGTTTTTT.

The CDR3 DNA reads TGTGCCAGCAGCCTCAGGGCGGATCATCAGAACACTGAAGCTTTCTTT. This codes for CASSLRADHQNTEAFF. This chain connects TRBV9 to TRBJ1-1, with D tentatively TRBD1 (5 bases). The CDR3 totals 16 residues. V was clipped by 4 bases and J by 1 base, with 17 bases between them. Per germline, CDR1 SGDLS and CDR2 YYNGEE.

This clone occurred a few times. The CDR3 sequence: CASSVGWGQAGELFF. The CDR3 coding sequence is TGTGCCAGCAGCGTAGGCTGGGGACAAGCCGGGGAGCTGTTTTTT. The chain has TRBV9 and TRBJ2-2, with a tentative D call TRBD1 (6 bases). V was clipped by 0 bases and J by 6 bases, with 12 bases between them. Germline V lookup: CDR1 SGDLS, CDR2 YYNGEE. The CDR3 is made up of 15 amino acids.

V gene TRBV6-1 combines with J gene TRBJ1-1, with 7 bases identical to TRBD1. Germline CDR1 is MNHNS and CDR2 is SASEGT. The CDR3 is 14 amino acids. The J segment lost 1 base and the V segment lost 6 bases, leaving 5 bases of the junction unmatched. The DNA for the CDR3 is TGTGCCAGCAGGGACCACAGGGGGAACACTGAAGCTTTCTTT. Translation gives CASRDHRGNTEAFF.

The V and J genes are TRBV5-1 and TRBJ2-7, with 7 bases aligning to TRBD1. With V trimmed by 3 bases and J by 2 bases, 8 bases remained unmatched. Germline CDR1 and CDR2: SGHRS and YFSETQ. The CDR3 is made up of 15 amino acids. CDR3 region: CASSYGGTETYEQYF. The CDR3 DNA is TGCGCCAGCAGCTATGGTGGGACAGAGACCTACGAGCAGTACTTC.

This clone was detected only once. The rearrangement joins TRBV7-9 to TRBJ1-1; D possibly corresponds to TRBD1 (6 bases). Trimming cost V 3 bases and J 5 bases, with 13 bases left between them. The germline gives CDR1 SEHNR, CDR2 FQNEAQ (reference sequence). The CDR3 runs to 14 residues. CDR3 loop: CASSFSRGSTEAFF. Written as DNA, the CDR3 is TGTGCCAGCAGCTTTAGCAGGGGTAGTACTGAAGCTTTCTTT.

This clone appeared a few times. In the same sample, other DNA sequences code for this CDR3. CDR3 loop: CASSSKQVTDTQYF. DNA for the CDR3: TGTGCCAGCAGCTCCAAACAAGTCACAGATACGCAGTATTTT. V gene TRBV13 combines with J gene TRBJ2-3; D unclear. Trimming took 4 bases from V and 2 from J, leaving 10 bases between them. Germline V gene sequence: CDR1 PRHDT, CDR2 FYEKMQ (reference sequence). The CDR3 covers 14 residues.

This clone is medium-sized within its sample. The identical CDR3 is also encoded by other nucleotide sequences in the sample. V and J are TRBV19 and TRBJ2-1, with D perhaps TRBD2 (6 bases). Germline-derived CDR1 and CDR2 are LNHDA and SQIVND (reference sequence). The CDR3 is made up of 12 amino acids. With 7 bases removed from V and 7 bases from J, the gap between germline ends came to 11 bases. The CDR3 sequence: CASKLGGNEQFF. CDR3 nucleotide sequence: TGTGCCAGTAAACTGGGGGGAAATGAGCAGTTCTTC.

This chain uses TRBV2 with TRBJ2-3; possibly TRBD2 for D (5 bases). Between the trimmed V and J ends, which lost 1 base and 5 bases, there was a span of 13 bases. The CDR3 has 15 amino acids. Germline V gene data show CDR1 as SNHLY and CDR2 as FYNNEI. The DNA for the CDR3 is TGTGCCAGCAGTGAAGAACAGCGGCTGGGAGATACGCAGTATTTT. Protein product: CASSEEQRLGDTQYF.

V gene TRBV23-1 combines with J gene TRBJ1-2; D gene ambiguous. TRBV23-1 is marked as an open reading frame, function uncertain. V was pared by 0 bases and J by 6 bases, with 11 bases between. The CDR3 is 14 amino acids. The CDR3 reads CASSQSRGFNGYTF. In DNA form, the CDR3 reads TGCGCCAGCAGTCAATCTCGGGGTTTCAATGGCTACACCTTC.

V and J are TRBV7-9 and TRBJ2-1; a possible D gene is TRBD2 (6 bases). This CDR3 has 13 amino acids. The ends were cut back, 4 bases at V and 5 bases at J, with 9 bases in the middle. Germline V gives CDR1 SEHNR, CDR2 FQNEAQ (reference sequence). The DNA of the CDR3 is TGTGCCAGCAGCTCCGGACTACACAATGAGCAGTTCTTC. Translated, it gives CASSSGLHNEQFF.